The rows below give T cell receptor beta chains drawn from one sample of a study of metastatic and nonmetastatic thyroid tumors. TCRdb recomputed clones from the PCR reads via MiXCR. The sample holds approximately 30,000 clones; over 15% are singletons and the top ten take around 3.3%. Sequenced input: blood. The receptors were gathered from a female donor with papillary thyroid cancer or a benign thyroid nodule (not recorded which). Some clones in this sample may be carry-over from other donors' samples. CDR3s include the opening cysteine and the closing phenylalanine or tryptophan. Each record gives: clone size, V gene, J gene, CDR3 protein. Rows may omit the clone size; those that give it use once, few, many or a size class.

abundance: few; v_gene: TRBV5-6; j_gene: TRBJ1-4; CDR3aa: CASSLRQAQEKLFF
abundance: many; v_gene: TRBV19; j_gene: TRBJ2-2; CDR3aa: CASTRMSSAPNTGELFF
abundance: many; v_gene: TRBV5-1; j_gene: TRBJ2-5; CDR3aa: CASRLGETQYF
abundance: many; v_gene: TRBV7-6; j_gene: TRBJ2-2; CDR3aa: CASSPRAVNTGELFF
abundance: many; v_gene: TRBV18; j_gene: TRBJ2-7; CDR3aa: CASSPGTPTYEQYF
abundance: many; v_gene: TRBV28; j_gene: TRBJ2-7; CDR3aa: CASGRLAGHYEQYF
abundance: .; v_gene: TRBV20-1; j_gene: TRBJ2-1; CDR3aa: CSAGLLAGYNEQFF
abundance: many; v_gene: TRBV27; j_gene: TRBJ1-1; CDR3aa: CASSLGPRAEAFF
abundance: many; v_gene: TRBV27; j_gene: TRBJ2-7; CDR3aa: CASSPSTSGRHEQYF
abundance: many; v_gene: TRBV24-1; j_gene: TRBJ1-5; CDR3aa: CATSDSAGPGQGAWQPQHF
abundance: .; v_gene: TRBV20-1; j_gene: TRBJ2-1; CDR3aa: CSADSASSYNEQFF
abundance: many; v_gene: TRBV20-1; j_gene: TRBJ1-2; CDR3aa: CSARDYRENYGYTF
abundance: many; v_gene: TRBV7-9; j_gene: TRBJ2-6; CDR3aa: CASSPPSSGANVLTF
abundance: many; v_gene: TRBV28; j_gene: TRBJ2-1; CDR3aa: CASSQDSGIAYNEQFF
abundance: many; v_gene: TRBV6-1; j_gene: TRBJ2-6; CDR3aa: CASSGEGTGANVLTF
abundance: many; v_gene: TRBV5-6; j_gene: TRBJ2-5; CDR3aa: CASSLKVGGQETQYF
abundance: .; v_gene: TRBV5-1; j_gene: TRBJ2-5; CDR3aa: CASSLGWFARGETQYF
abundance: many; v_gene: TRBV6-5; j_gene: TRBJ2-6; CDR3aa: CASSYGGANVLTF
abundance: many; v_gene: TRBV4-1; j_gene: TRBJ2-1; CDR3aa: CASSQASTPGEQFF
abundance: many; v_gene: TRBV2; j_gene: TRBJ2-3; CDR3aa: CASEGAGTQYF
abundance: .; v_gene: TRBV5-1; j_gene: TRBJ2-6; CDR3aa: CASIPTVSVAGANVLTF
abundance: many; v_gene: TRBV18; j_gene: TRBJ2-1; CDR3aa: CASSPLISGTYNEQFF
abundance: few; v_gene: TRBV6-1; j_gene: TRBJ2-1; CDR3aa: CASKTLLAGGNNEQFF
abundance: many; v_gene: TRBV5-4; j_gene: TRBJ1-5; CDR3aa: CASSSDVQGPGNQPQHF
abundance: many; v_gene: TRBV5-1; j_gene: TRBJ2-5; CDR3aa: CASTLLPGRQETQYF
abundance: many; v_gene: TRBV6-1; j_gene: TRBJ1-2; CDR3aa: CASSKRDRAYYGYTF
abundance: many; v_gene: TRBV14; j_gene: TRBJ2-3; CDR3aa: CASSQVVLPRTDTQYF
abundance: few; v_gene: TRBV15; j_gene: TRBJ2-5; CDR3aa: CATSIVLAGGRVKTQYF